The 29 T cell receptor beta chains below were found in one sample sequenced in a study of cytomegalovirus exposure and HLA in healthy donors (dated by TCRdb to the late 2010s). The library came from the immunoSEQ multiplex PCR assay. For the multiplex PCR, a mixture combining 60 forward primers for TCR Vbeta segments and 13 reverse primers for TCR Jbeta segments was used. Entries here come from immuneACCESS through TCRdb and include only in-frame sequences with V and J called. Some clones fail to appear in such tables; in the studies checked, an unresolved V gene covers under half of the shortfall, and the cause of the remainder is unknown. The sample data list under 200,000 clones, and under 80% of these were observed just once. Of the sample, more than 1.1% is held by the ten largest clones. What was sequenced was PBMCs. The receptors originated from a woman in her twenties or thirties in good health and CMV-seronegative.

This clone has only one observation. The CDR3 DNA is TGTGCCGGGGGCGCAGGGAGCTCCTATAATTCACCCCTCCACTTT. This translates into CAGGAGSSYNSPLHF. V usage is TRBV7-8 and J usage is TRBJ1-6, with D maybe TRBD1 (6 bases). Germline CDR1 and CDR2: SGHVS and FQNEAQ. V lost 11 bases, J lost 0 bases, and 14 bases lay in between. The CDR3 loop spans 15 amino acids. Combining the CDR3 with reference TRBV7-8 and TRBJ1-6 gives the whole variable domain GAGVSQSPRYKVAKRGQDVALRCDPISGHVSLFWYQQALGQGPEFLTYFQNEAQLDKSGLPSDRFFAERPEGSVSTLKIQRTQQEDSAVYLCAGGAGSSYNSPLHFGNGTRLTVT.

The genes are TRBV28 and TRBJ1-6; D gene uncertain. V was cut by 5 bases and J by 6 bases, with 8 bases left in between. CDR3 length: 13 amino acids. Germline V lookup: CDR1 MDHEN, CDR2 SYDVKM. The chain's CDR3 is CASSQDFNSPLHF. CDR3 sequence (DNA): TGTGCCAGCAGTCAGGACTTTAATTCACCCCTCCACTTT.

With respect to this clone: Germline and junction disagree at one end, which may indicate a read error. This rearrangement joins TRBV18 to TRBJ2-7; 9 bases align to TRBD1. The CDR3 consists of 14 residues. Germline V gene data show CDR1 as KGHSH and CDR2 as LQKENI. As DNA, the CDR3 is TGTGCCAGCTCGCCACAGGGGGCCGTCTACGAGCAGTACTTC. This gives the protein CASSPQGAVYEQYF.

The chain has TRBV6-1 and TRBJ1-5, with D maybe TRBD1 (6 bases). The CDR3 extends over 14 amino acids. Germline values: CDR1 MNHNS, CDR2 SASEGT. V dropped 7 bases and J dropped 1 base, with 11 bases sitting between them. CDR3 sequence: CASTLTGSNQPQHF. The CDR3 nucleotides are TGTGCCAGCACTCTAACAGGGAGCAATCAGCCCCAGCATTTT.

The V gene is TRBV1, the J gene TRBJ1-1; TRBD1 reflects the table's D call only, with no check against the DNA. TRBV1 counts as a pseudogene. This CDR3 has 17 amino acids. CDR3 sequence reads: CTSSQESGCRDKTEAFF. The CDR3 DNA follows: TGCACCAGCAGCCAAGAAAGTGGTTGTAGGGACAAGACTGAAGCTTTCTTT.

Comments on this clone: The same CDR3 also results from other DNA sequences found in this sample. J is TRBJ1-6 and V is TRBV7-9; possibly TRBD1 for D (5 bases). This CDR3 has 15 residues. Trimming removed 3 bases at V and 7 bases at J, with 13 bases between. The germline CDR1 and CDR2 sequences are SEHNR and FQNEAQ (reference sequence). The CDR3 region is CASSLGGGGNSPLHF. The CDR3 bases are TGTGCCAGCAGCTTGGGGGGTGGGGGGAATTCACCCCTCCACTTT.

This clone was detected only once. This chain joins TRBV7-9 and TRBJ2-5; D ambiguous. Between the trimmed V and J ends, which lost 1 base and 2 bases, there was a span of 20 bases. Germline CDR1 and CDR2: SEHNR and FQNEAQ (reference sequence). The CDR3 length is 18 residues. DNA for the CDR3: TGTGCCAGCAGCTTAGATTCGGTCTGGGCCGGAAGTCAAGAGACCCAGTACTTC. Translation: CASSLDSVWAGSQETQYF.

The rearrangement uses TRBV18 and TRBJ2-3; D is perhaps TRBD2 (5 bases). Trimming left V 2 bases short and J 8 bases short, with 23 bases between. Germline CDR1 and CDR2: KGHSH and LQKENI. This CDR3 spans 17 amino acids. The CDR3 DNA reads TGTGCCAGCTCACCAATAGACGGACTCTCCCTCCCGGGTACGCAGTATTTT. Translated: CASSPIDGLSLPGTQYF. Using reference TRBV18 and TRBJ2-3 for the parts outside the CDR3, the full variable domain is NAGVMQNPRHLVRRRGQEARLRCSPMKGHSHVYWYRQLPEEGLKFMVYLQKENIIDESGMPKERFSAEFPKEGPSILRIQQVVRGDSAAYFCASSPIDGLSLPGTQYFGPGTRLTVL.

This chain joins TRBV5-1 and TRBJ1-4; D possibly corresponds to TRBD1 (5 bases). This CDR3 spans 16 amino acids. V was clipped by 0 bases and J by 8 bases, with 17 bases between them. Germline V gene data show CDR1 as SGHRS and CDR2 as YFSETQ. As DNA, the CDR3 is TGCGCCAGCAGCTTGGATGGGGCCTCCCTAGGGGAAAAACTGTTTTTT. Translation gives CASSLDGASLGEKLFF.

This rearrangement joins TRBV10-3 to TRBJ1-4, with D unresolved. Germline CDR1 reads ENHRY; CDR2 reads SYGVKD. The CDR3 length is 17 residues. The V end lost 0 bases, the J end lost 4 bases, and 15 bases lay between the germline ends. The CDR3 DNA follows: TGTGCCATCAGTGAGTCGGGCAACTCAGGAGGTAATGAAAAACTGTTTTTT. This gives the protein CAISESGNSGGNEKLFF.

This sequence joins TRBV6-5 and TRBJ1-1; maybe TRBD1 (6 bases). The V end lost 10 bases, the J end lost 5 bases, and 17 bases lay between the germline ends. This CDR3 contains 13 residues. Germline-derived CDR1 and CDR2 are MNHEY and SVGAGI. In DNA form, the CDR3 reads TGTGCCACACGGCAGGGGTCCTCGACTGAAGCTTTCTTT. Residues: CATRQGSSTEAFF.

The J gene is TRBJ2-7, the V gene TRBV28; TRBD1 matches 8 bases. The germline V gene has CDR1 MDHEN and CDR2 SYDVKM. The CDR3 runs 15 residues. V trimming: 0 bases; J trimming: 5 bases; junction bases outside the gene matches: 6. The CDR3 region is CASSLWGQDGDEQYF. As DNA, the CDR3 is TGTGCCAGCAGTTTATGGGGACAGGACGGGGACGAGCAGTACTTC.

The J gene is TRBJ1-3, the V gene TRBV18; TRBD1 is a possible D gene (6 bases). The germline V and J ends were trimmed by 4 bases and 0 bases, with 13 bases remaining between them. The CDR3 has 16 residues. Germline lookup yields CDR1 KGHSH and CDR2 LQKENI. The CDR3 nucleotides are TGTGCCAGCTCACGGGAACAGGGCCGCTCTGGAAACACCATATATTTT. It is translated as CASSREQGRSGNTIYF. The full variable domain, in which reference TRBV18 and TRBJ1-3 provide the parts outside the CDR3, is NAGVMQNPRHLVRRRGQEARLRCSPMKGHSHVYWYRQLPEEGLKFMVYLQKENIIDESGMPKERFSAEFPKEGPSILRIQQVVRGDSAAYFCASSREQGRSGNTIYFGEGSWLTVV.

The chain has TRBV6-6 and TRBJ1-2; D might be TRBD1 (5 bases). The V end lost 7 bases, the J end lost 0 bases, and 18 bases lay between the germline ends. The CDR3 length is 16 residues. Germline V gene lookup returns CDR1 MNHNY and CDR2 SVGAGI (reference sequence). CDR3: CASTPGRGKANYGYTF. In DNA, the CDR3 is TGTGCCAGCACCCCCGGACGGGGGAAAGCTAACTATGGCTACACCTTC.

The chain recombines TRBV10-3 with TRBJ2-3; 10 bases map to TRBD2. The CDR3 is 16 amino acids. Germline assignment: CDR1 ENHRY and CDR2 SYGVKD. Losses at the gene ends were 6 bases for V and 6 bases for J; bases not matched to a gene: 12. In DNA, the CDR3 is TGTGCCATCAGCTCCAGCGGGGGGGAGGGGTGGGATACGCAGTATTTT. Translating gives CAISSSGGEGWDTQYF.

This clone was observed a single time. This sequence joins TRBV12-5 and TRBJ1-1; D call uncertain. Germline CDR1 is LGHNT and CDR2 is FRNRAP. CDR3 length: 15 residues. The V gene lost 0 bases and the J gene lost 5 bases, with 13 bases spanning the gap. The CDR3 here is CASGLVLSSLTEAFF. In nucleotides, the CDR3 is TGTGCTAGTGGTTTGGTACTTAGCAGTCTGACTGAAGCTTTCTTT.

The J gene is TRBJ1-4, the V gene TRBV5-5; D may be TRBD1 (5 bases). The length of the CDR3 is 13 residues. Trimming shortened V by 2 bases and J by 8 bases, and 10 bases separated the two germline ends. Germline CDR1 and CDR2: SGHKS and YYEKEE (reference sequence). The CDR3 region is CASSFSRGEKLFF. CDR3 bases: TGTGCCAGCAGCTTCTCTCGGGGGGAAAAACTGTTTTTT. Full variable domain (remainder filled in from reference TRBV5-5 and TRBJ1-4): DAGVTQSPTHLIKTRGQQVTLRCSPISGHKSVSWYQQVLGQGPQFIFQYYEKEERGRGNFPDRFSARQFPNYSSELNVNALLLGDSALYLCASSFSRGEKLFFGSGTQLSVL.

V gene TRBV27 combines with J gene TRBJ2-1; D is undetermined. The CDR3 length is 14 residues. Germline V lookup: CDR1 MNHEY, CDR2 SMNVEV (reference sequence). V was shortened by 2 bases and J by 3 bases, with 8 bases between the two germline ends. CDR3 in amino acids: CASSLMGSYNEQFF. The DNA for the CDR3 is TGTGCCAGCAGTTTAATGGGCAGCTACAATGAGCAGTTCTTC.

The V gene is TRBV20-1, the J gene TRBJ1-1, with unresolved D. V was cut by 4 bases and J by 8 bases, with 11 bases left in between. The CDR3 loop spans 11 amino acids. From germline, CDR1 is DFQATT and CDR2 SNEGSKA (reference sequence). The CDR3 spells CSAKGPGEAFF. Here the CDR3 DNA reads TGCAGTGCTAAAGGCCCAGGAGAAGCTTTCTTT.

For this clone: The same CDR3 also results from other DNA sequences found in this sample. The genes are TRBV5-8 and TRBJ1-1; the D gene is possibly TRBD1 (5 bases). This CDR3 spans 14 amino acids. Germline-derived CDR1 and CDR2 are SGHTS and YDEGEE. V lost 0 bases, J lost 3 bases, and 9 bases lay in between. CDR3 nucleotide sequence: TGTGCCAGCAGCTTGGCCCAGGGATACACTGAAGCTTTCTTT. As protein: CASSLAQGYTEAFF.

The J gene is TRBJ2-2, the V gene TRBV4-1; the match to TRBD1 covers 8 bases. Germline trimming cut 4 bases from V and 3 bases from J; bases unmatched to any gene: 4. The CDR3 has 15 residues. CDR1 and CDR2 (germline): MGHRA, YSYEKL. The CDR3: CASSRQDRDTGELFF. For the CDR3, the DNA is TGCGCCAGCAGCCGACAGGACAGGGACACCGGGGAGCTGTTTTTT.

The rearrangement links TRBV6-1 to TRBJ1-1; D not resolved. V was cut by 4 bases and J by 2 bases, with 8 bases left in between. Germline CDR1 MNHNS, CDR2 SASEGT. CDR3 length: 13 amino acids. In DNA form, the CDR3 reads TGTGCCAGCAGTGGAACAGTAAACACTGAAGCTTTCTTT. Translating it yields CASSGTVNTEAFF.

V and J are TRBV14 and TRBJ2-3; the D gene is possibly TRBD2 (5 bases). Looked up from germline, CDR1 is SGHDN and CDR2 is FVKESK. Trimming removed 0 bases at V and 1 base at J, with 14 bases between. This CDR3 is 17 amino acids long. The chain's CDR3 is CASSQDSASKGTDTQYF. The CDR3 DNA follows: TGTGCCAGCAGCCAAGATAGCGCTTCAAAGGGCACAGATACGCAGTATTTT.

The gene calls are TRBV5-6 and TRBJ1-2, with 7 bases identical to TRBD1. V gave up 4 bases and J gave up 8 bases; unmatched junction bases: 11. This CDR3 comprises 14 residues. CDR1 is SGHDT, CDR2 YYEEEE, per germline. The CDR3 bases are TGTGCCAGCAGCCCTGGGGGTATAGGGGGCGGCTACACCTTC. Translation gives CASSPGGIGGGYTF.

This chain connects TRBV18 to TRBJ2-1; the match to TRBD2 covers 11 bases. The junction had 12 bases not matched to a gene; V was cut back by 7 bases and J by 7 bases. From germline, CDR1 is KGHSH and CDR2 LQKENI. The CDR3 runs to 16 residues. CDR3 residues: CASFPSLTSGGNEQFF. The DNA of the CDR3 is TGTGCCAGCTTCCCTTCCCTAACTAGCGGGGGAAATGAGCAGTTCTTC. Supplemented by reference TRBV18 and TRBJ2-1, the full variable domain reads NAGVMQNPRHLVRRRGQEARLRCSPMKGHSHVYWYRQLPEEGLKFMVYLQKENIIDESGMPKERFSAEFPKEGPSILRIQQVVRGDSAAYFCASFPSLTSGGNEQFFGPGTRLTVL.

This chain joins TRBV29-1 and TRBJ2-1; 10 nucleotides match TRBD2. The CDR3 length is 13 residues. Germline CDR1 reads SQVTM; CDR2 reads ANQGSEA. The J segment lost 2 bases and the V segment lost 6 bases, leaving 1 base of the junction unmatched. The CDR3 DNA reads as TGCAGCGTGAGCGGGGGGGCCTACAATGAGCAGTTCTTC. This encodes CSVSGGAYNEQFF.

The V call is TRBV27, the J call TRBJ2-4; 12 bases are a match to TRBD2. V gave up 5 bases and J gave up 4 bases; unmatched junction bases: 12. The germline CDR1 and CDR2 sequences are MNHEY and SMNVEV (reference sequence). The length of the CDR3 is 18 residues. The CDR3 region has the DNA TGTGCCAGCAGTCCCAGCCAGGCTAGCGGGGGGGCAAAAAACATTCAGTACTTC. As protein: CASSPSQASGGAKNIQYF.

For this clone: The same CDR3 is also encoded by other DNA sequences in this sample. The rearrangement links TRBV19 to TRBJ1-6, with D unclear. The length of the CDR3 is 15 residues. The germline V gene has CDR1 LNHDA and CDR2 SQIVND (reference sequence). The V end lost 3 bases, the J end lost 1 base, and 7 bases lay between the germline ends. The CDR3 reads CASSMGSSYNSPLHF. CDR3 nucleotide sequence: TGTGCCAGTAGTATGGGCTCTTCCTATAATTCACCCCTCCACTTT.

This clone was seen more than once but under ten times. J is TRBJ2-5 and V is TRBV11-2, with 9 nucleotides matching TRBD2. The germline CDR1 and CDR2 sequences are SGHAT and FQNNGV. The CDR3 runs 12 residues. J lost 8 bases, V lost 5 bases, and 3 bases had no gene match. CDR3 protein: CASSPSGVTQYF. The CDR3 region has the DNA TGTGCCAGCAGCCCTAGCGGGGTAACCCAGTACTTC. The full variable domain, rest sourced from reference TRBV11-2 and TRBJ2-5, is EAGVAQSPRYKIIEKRQSVAFWCNPISGHATLYWYQQILGQGPKLLIQFQNNGVVDDSQLPKDRFSAERLKGVDSTLKIQPAKLEDSAVYLCASSPSGVTQYFGPGTRLLVL.